The 19 T cell receptor beta chains below come from one sample, sequenced in a study of cytomegalovirus exposure and HLA in healthy donors. It was with 60 Vbeta and 13 Jbeta primers that the PCR ran. Sequenced by immunoSEQ multiplex PCR; TCRdb stores in-frame clones only, minus some. This sample yields approximately 73,000 clones, of which 65% to 85% are seen a single time; around 12% belongs to the top ten. Sequencing was carried out using PBMCs. The receptors stem from a man in his 70s in good health and CMV-seronegative.

The chain is built from TRBV7-2 and TRBJ2-7; 7 nucleotides match TRBD1. Germline values: CDR1 SGHTA, CDR2 FQGNSA. CDR3 length: 14 amino acids. The V segment lost 5 bases and the J segment 3 bases; nucleotides outside the gene matches: 7. CDR3 DNA: TGTGCCAGCAGCGTCGGACAGGCGGTCTACGAGCAGTACTTC. It encodes CASSVGQAVYEQYF.

This chain joins TRBV7-9 and TRBJ2-3; tentative D call: TRBD2 (7 bases). The CDR3 consists of 14 residues. Germline V gives CDR1 SEHNR, CDR2 FQNEAQ (reference sequence). Deletions cut 7 bases from V and 4 bases from J, with 15 bases between. The CDR3 region is CASTPGGPADTQYF. The CDR3 DNA follows: TGTGCCAGCACCCCCGGGGGGCCTGCAGATACGCAGTATTTT.

This clone was seen a handful of times. The CDR3 nucleotides are TGTGCCAGCAGCTCGGGACATACCTCCTCCTACGAGCAGTACTTC. Its translation: CASSSGHTSSYEQYF. V gene TRBV6-1 combines with J gene TRBJ2-7; a possible D gene is TRBD1 (6 bases). CDR3 length: 15 amino acids. From germline, CDR1 is MNHNS and CDR2 SASEGT. Trimming took off 6 bases at V and 0 bases at J, with 15 bases between the two ends.

The chain couples TRBV27 to TRBJ2-2, with 8 bases identical to TRBD1. Unmatched junction bases numbered 4, after V lost 1 base and J lost 0 bases. This CDR3 spans 17 amino acids. Germline values: CDR1 MNHEY, CDR2 SMNVEV (reference sequence). CDR3 region: CASSLFGQGPNTGELFF. The CDR3 DNA follows: TGTGCCAGCAGTTTATTCGGACAGGGACCGAACACCGGGGAGCTGTTTTTT.

The chain is built from TRBV7-3 and TRBJ2-2, with 8 bases that match TRBD2. Germline values: CDR1 SGHTA, CDR2 FQGTGA. The CDR3 extends over 19 amino acids. The V segment lost 1 base and the J segment 0 bases; nucleotides outside the gene matches: 10. CDR3 protein: CASSLNPLPGLANTGELFF. CDR3 in DNA: TGTGCCAGCAGCTTAAATCCCCTGCCGGGACTAGCGAACACCGGGGAGCTGTTTTTT.

In its sample, this clone was seen a few times. J is TRBJ2-7 and V is TRBV30; TRBD2 agrees at 10 bases. Unmatched junction bases numbered 1, after V lost 4 bases and J lost 4 bases. Germline V gene sequence: CDR1 GTSNPN, CDR2 SVGIG (reference sequence). This CDR3 has 12 amino acids. For the CDR3, the DNA is TGTGCCTGGACTAGCGGGAGTTACGAGCAGTACTTC. Translating it yields CAWTSGSYEQYF.

The V call is TRBV7-2, the J call TRBJ2-3; 7 nucleotides line up with TRBD2. CDR1 and CDR2 (germline): SGHTA, FQGNSA. This CDR3 is 15 amino acids long. Trimming at V came to 8 bases and at J to 3 bases, leaving 11 bases not matched to a gene. In DNA, the CDR3 is TGTGCCAGCGCTCTGGCGGGAGTTAAGACAGATACGCAGTATTTT. Encoded protein: CASALAGVKTDTQYF.

The gene calls are TRBV7-9 and TRBJ1-1, with D tentatively TRBD1 (6 bases). The germline CDR1 and CDR2 sequences are SEHNR and FQNEAQ (reference sequence). CDR3 length: 15 residues. Trimming took 4 bases from V and 1 from J, leaving 13 bases between them. This CDR3 reads CASSSGGRGNTEAFF. The CDR3 nucleotides read TGTGCCAGCAGCTCGGGGGGCAGGGGGAACACTGAAGCTTTCTTT. Full variable domain (outside the CDR3, taken from reference TRBV7-9 and TRBJ1-1): DTGVSQNPRHKITKRGQNVTFRCDPISEHNRLYWYRQTLGQGPEFLTYFQNEAQLEKSRLLSDRFSAERPKGSFSTLEIQRTEQGDSAMYLCASSSGGRGNTEAFFGQGTRLTVV.

The chain joins TRBV7-2 to TRBJ2-1, with TRBD2 identical over 14 bases. Trimming removed 10 bases from V and 6 bases from J; junction bases left unmatched: 5. This CDR3 is built from 14 residues. The germline V gene has CDR1 SGHTA and CDR2 FQGNSA. The CDR3 sequence is CATQTSGGVNEQFF. DNA for the CDR3: TGTGCCACCCAGACTAGCGGGGGGGTCAATGAGCAGTTCTTC.

On this clone itself: The junction does not match germline at one end; this may be a read error. The V call is TRBV7-7, the J call TRBJ2-1, with TRBD2 identical over 13 bases. Germline assignment: CDR1 SSHAT and CDR2 FNYEAQ (reference sequence). The CDR3 has 17 amino acids. The CDR3 is CASSAGLAGVSNNEQFF. CDR3 DNA sequence: TGTGCTAGCAGCGCCGGACTAGCGGGAGTATCGAACAATGAGCAGTTCTTC.

The chain employs TRBV28 and TRBJ1-1; no firm D call. Germline CDR1 reads MDHEN; CDR2 reads SYDVKM. The CDR3 is made up of 14 amino acids. V shed 5 bases and J shed 4 bases, with 14 bases lying between them. The CDR3 reads CASSRSGSITEAFF. The CDR3, as DNA: TGTGCCAGCAGTCGAAGTGGCAGTATCACTGAAGCTTTCTTT. The entire variable domain, with the rest obtained from reference TRBV28 and TRBJ1-1, is as follows: DVKVTQSSRYLVKRTGEKVFLECVQDMDHENMFWYRQDPGLGLRLIYFSYDVKMKEKGDIPEGYSVSREKKERFSLILESASTNQTSMYLCASSRSGSITEAFFGQGTRLTVV.

The V call is TRBV7-2, the J call TRBJ2-7, with D possibly TRBD2 on 6 matching bases. V lost 5 bases and J 1 base, leaving 15 bases between the germline ends. The length of the CDR3 is 15 residues. The germline gives CDR1 SGHTA, CDR2 FQGNSA. The CDR3 sequence: CASSLRVSGSYEQYF. As DNA, the CDR3 is TGTGCCAGCAGCCTCCGGGTTAGCGGATCCTACGAGCAGTACTTC.

The V call is TRBV10-3, the J call TRBJ1-2; 10 positions agree with TRBD1. Germline CDR1 reads ENHRY; CDR2 reads SYGVKD. The CDR3 runs to 15 residues. The trim removed 8 bases at V and 6 bases at J, leaving 12 bases unmatched. CDR3 residues: CAIPSPRQGANGYTF. The CDR3 DNA reads TGTGCCATCCCATCTCCGCGACAGGGGGCTAATGGCTACACCTTC.

The CDR3 is CASSLTGGEQYF. DNA for the CDR3: TGTGCCAGCAGCTTGACAGGGGGGGAGCAGTACTTC. The chain joins TRBV5-4 to TRBJ2-5; D possibly corresponds to TRBD1 (8 bases). The CDR3 covers 12 residues. Germline assignment: CDR1 SGHNT and CDR2 YYREEE (reference sequence). The V end was cut by 1 base, the J end by 11 bases, with 12 bases between. The full variable domain, with the rest looked up from reference TRBV5-4 and TRBJ2-5, is ETGVTQSPTHLIKTRGQQVTLRCSSQSGHNTVSWYQQALGQGPQFIFQYYREEENGRGNFPPRFSGLQFPNYSSELNVNALELDDSALYLCASSLTGGEQYFGPGTRLLVL.

The genes are TRBV7-9 and TRBJ2-5; TRBD1 is a possible D gene (6 bases). Per germline, CDR1 SEHNR and CDR2 FQNEAQ (reference sequence). The CDR3 totals 15 residues. V gave up 3 bases and J gave up 2 bases, with 13 bases separating them. The CDR3 loop reads CASSLETGPQETQYF. DNA for the CDR3: TGTGCCAGCAGCTTGGAGACAGGTCCGCAAGAGACCCAGTACTTC. The whole variable domain, remainder taken from reference TRBV7-9 and TRBJ2-5, is DTGVSQNPRHKITKRGQNVTFRCDPISEHNRLYWYRQTLGQGPEFLTYFQNEAQLEKSRLLSDRFSAERPKGSFSTLEIQRTEQGDSAMYLCASSLETGPQETQYFGPGTRLLVL.

This chain connects TRBV11-3 to TRBJ2-1, with D unclear. The V end lost 1 base, the J end lost 2 bases, and 6 bases lay between the germline ends. The germline V gene has CDR1 SGHNT and CDR2 YENEEA. There are 14 residues in the CDR3. DNA for the CDR3: TGTGCCAGCAGCTTAGGGTACACCTACAATGAGCAGTTCTTC. This translates into CASSLGYTYNEQFF.

A single count supports this clone. The chain has TRBV27 and TRBJ1-2; D gene unclear. Trimming removed 5 bases from V and 7 bases from J, with 8 bases in between. The CDR3 is 11 residues long. CDR1 MNHEY and CDR2 SMNVEV come from the germline V gene (reference sequence). The CDR3 protein is CASSNYAGYTF. In DNA, the CDR3 is TGTGCCAGCAGTAACTATGCTGGCTACACCTTC.

This clone has more than one count but fewer than ten. The V gene is TRBV6-1, the J gene TRBJ2-1, with TRBD1 matching 8 bases. The germline CDR1 and CDR2 sequences are MNHNS and SASEGT. Trimming removed 7 bases from V and 4 bases from J; junction bases left unmatched: 3. The CDR3 contains 13 residues. In DNA form, the CDR3 reads TGTGCCAGCATCCGGGACAGGTACAATGAGCAGTTCTTC. Protein product: CASIRDRYNEQFF.

This clone was recorded once. V and J are TRBV10-1 and TRBJ2-5; no reliable D call. The DNA end is more similar to TRBJ2-7, so the J call may be wrong. There are 12 residues in the CDR3. Germline V lookup: CDR1 WNHNN, CDR2 SYGVQD (reference sequence). The CDR3 nucleotides read TGCGCCAGCGGATCAGGATCCTACGAGCAGTACTTC. As protein: CASGSGSYEQYF.